A selection of T cell receptor beta chains follows, all from one sample in a study of blood T cells in healthy people across ages. In TCRdb, the 5' RACE reads were re-called with MiXCR into one record per CDR3 protein. The sample contains 910,000 or so distinct CDR3 sequences, 51% of which appear only once. The sequencing sample was made of blood. These receptors all stem from a woman aged 55-75 years in good health. CDR3s include the opening cysteine and the closing phenylalanine or tryptophan. A D gene is named only where the DNA matches it firmly. Clone size is stated in some rows and not others, as once, few, many or a class when expanded.

V gene: TRBV3-1
clone size: few
D gene: NA
J gene: TRBJ2-3
CDR3 DNA: TGTGCCAGCAGCCTTTCTATTCAGGATACGCAGTATTTT
CDR3 protein: CASSLSIQDTQYF

V gene: TRBV18
clone size: NA
D gene: NA
J gene: TRBJ1-4
CDR3 DNA: TGTGCCAGCTCACCGAGGGTCGCTGAAAAACTGTTTTTT
CDR3 protein: CASSPRVAEKLFF

V gene: TRBV28
clone size: few
D gene: NA
J gene: TRBJ2-7
CDR3 DNA: TGTGCCAGCAGTTTCAGGGCGTTCGGCCCTCTACCCTACGAGCAGTACTTC
CDR3 protein: CASSFRAFGPLPYEQYF

V gene: TRBV20-1
clone size: NA
D gene: NA
J gene: TRBJ2-4
CDR3 DNA: TGCAGTGCCGAGGGAGGATTAGCCAAAAACATTCAGTACTTC
CDR3 protein: CSAEGGLAKNIQYF

V gene: TRBV28
clone size: NA
D gene: TRBD1
J gene: TRBJ2-7
CDR3 DNA: TGTGCCAGCCGATATCCAAACAGGGGGCGCGACGAGCAGTACTTC
CDR3 protein: CASRYPNRGRDEQYF

V gene: TRBV12-3/TRBV12-4
clone size: NA
D gene: TRBD1
J gene: TRBJ2-1
CDR3 DNA: TGTGCCAGCAGTCGGGGGGACAGGGAGAGGTTCTTC
CDR3 protein: CASSRGDRERFF

V gene: TRBV7-2
clone size: NA
D gene: TRBD1
J gene: TRBJ2-5
CDR3 DNA: TGTGCCAGCGGACAGGGTGGAGAGACCCAGTACTTC
CDR3 protein: CASGQGGETQYF

V gene: TRBV3-1
clone size: NA
D gene: NA
J gene: TRBJ1-4
CDR3 DNA: TGTGCCAGCAGCCTTCAAGGACAGAATGAAAAACTGTTTTTT
CDR3 protein: CASSLQGQNEKLFF

V gene: TRBV29-1
clone size: few
D gene: NA
J gene: TRBJ2-7
CDR3 DNA: TGCAGCGTTGAACCCCAGGGTTCCTACGAGCAGTACTTC
CDR3 protein: CSVEPQGSYEQYF

V gene: TRBV4-1
clone size: NA
D gene: NA
J gene: TRBJ1-4
CDR3 DNA: TGCGCCAGCAGCCAAGATGAAGGCAGGGTGATTGAAAAACTGTTTTTT
CDR3 protein: CASSQDEGRVIEKLFF

V gene: TRBV7-9
clone size: NA
D gene: NA
J gene: TRBJ2-7
CDR3 DNA: TGTGCCAGCAGCTTACCCACCGGTCCCAGGGTCGTTAGCTCCTACAATGAGCAGTACTTC
CDR3 protein: CASSLPTGPRVVSSYNEQYF

V gene: TRBV7-6
clone size: few
D gene: NA
J gene: TRBJ2-5
CDR3 DNA: TGTGCCAGCAGCTTAGTTTTTAAGGAGACCCAGTACTTC
CDR3 protein: CASSLVFKETQYF

V gene: TRBV29-1
clone size: NA
D gene: NA
J gene: TRBJ1-2
CDR3 DNA: TGCAGCGTTGACAGAGCTCCTGGGGCTAACTATGGCTACACCTTC
CDR3 protein: CSVDRAPGANYGYTF

V gene: TRBV20-1
clone size: few
D gene: NA
J gene: TRBJ1-2
CDR3 DNA: TGCAGTGCTAGAGATGTAGGGGGGATCAACTTTGGCTACACCTTC
CDR3 protein: CSARDVGGINFGYTF

V gene: TRBV12-3/TRBV12-4
clone size: NA
D gene: TRBD1
J gene: TRBJ2-6
CDR3 DNA: TGTGCCAGCAGTTTGGAGGGACAGGGTTGGTCTGGGGCCAACGTCCTGACTTTC
CDR3 protein: CASSLEGQGWSGANVLTF